This T cell receptor (beta chain) was recorded in a study of blood T cell repertoires in COVID-19. Clones were read by immunoSEQ multiplex PCR, and TCRdb kept only the in-frame ones, dropping some. The table has about 290,000 clones, about nine tenths seen once. The TCR sequence derives from a woman aged 40 to 55 who had recovered from COVID-19. Sample: PBMCs or T cells enriched from blood (not recorded which).

The CDR3, as DNA: TGTGCCACCAGCCCGAGAAGGACACTGAACACCGGGGAGCTGTTTTTT. It yields the protein CATSPRRTLNTGELFF. The chain links TRBV15 to TRBJ2-2; D is possibly TRBD1 (5 bases). The CDR3 extends over 16 amino acids. CDR1 and CDR2 (germline): LNHNV, YYDKDF (reference sequence). Trimming took 5 bases from V and 1 from J, leaving 14 bases between them.